These 28 T cell receptor beta chains were all obtained from the same sample, sequenced in a study of blood T cell repertoires in COVID-19. Assay: immunoSEQ multiplex PCR; the TCRdb copy retains only in-frame clones and omits some. Here the sample spans about 110,000 clones, roughly 85% being singletons. Material for sequencing was peripheral blood. These receptors came from a human donor in a cohort sampled during active COVID-19.

The chain carries TRBV12-2 and TRBJ2-1; TRBD2, as called in the table, went unchecked against the DNA. TRBV12-2 is termed a pseudogene. CDR3 length equals 17 residues. DNA of the CDR3: TGTGCAAGTCGCTTAGCGCAAAGGGAGGGTTCCTACAATGAGCAGTTCTTC. Translating it yields CASRLAQREGSYNEQFF.

The chain combines TRBV18 with TRBJ2-7; D not certain. Germline V CDR1 and CDR2: KGHSH, LQKENI. The germline V and J ends were trimmed by 0 bases and 1 base, with 7 bases remaining between them. CDR3 size: 14 residues. CDR3: CASSPPTLSYEQYF. Here the CDR3 DNA reads TGTGCCAGCTCACCACCTACACTATCCTACGAGCAGTACTTC.

This chain connects TRBV5-1 to TRBJ1-4, with 8 nucleotides matching TRBD1. Germline V CDR1 and CDR2: SGHRS, YFSETQ. The CDR3 spans 17 residues. V lost 4 bases and J lost 4; bases outside the gene matches: 12. CDR3 amino acids: CASSPTGAATGNEKLFF. The CDR3 DNA follows: TGCGCCAGCAGCCCGACAGGGGCCGCTACGGGTAATGAAAAACTGTTTTTT.

On this clone itself: In the same sample, other DNA sequences code for this CDR3. V is TRBV5-1 and J is TRBJ1-6, with 7 bases matching TRBD1. Germline assignment: CDR1 SGHRS and CDR2 YFSETQ. The CDR3 has 14 amino acids. V lost 2 bases and J lost 5; bases outside the gene matches: 1. This chain's CDR3 is CASSLGQDNSPLHF. In DNA form, the CDR3 reads TGCGCCAGCAGCTTAGGACAGGATAATTCACCCCTCCACTTT.

CDR3 DNA sequence: TGTGCCAGTAGTATAGGTCCAGGGTTAAGCTATGGCTACACCTTC. Amino acid sequence: CASSIGPGLSYGYTF. The genes are TRBV19 and TRBJ1-2; maybe TRBD1 (5 bases). Germline assignment: CDR1 LNHDA and CDR2 SQIVND (reference sequence). This CDR3 spans 15 amino acids. Trimming removed 1 base from V and 4 bases from J, with 13 bases in between.

The J gene is TRBJ2-1, the V gene TRBV6-5; D is ambiguous. CDR1 MNHEY and CDR2 SVGAGI come from the germline V gene. Trimming removed 0 bases from V and 0 bases from J, with 9 bases in between. This CDR3 spans 16 amino acids. CDR3 sequence (DNA): TGTGCCAGCAGTTACTCTGGTCTTAGCTCCTACAATGAGCAGTTCTTC. Translation: CASSYSGLSSYNEQFF.

The chain couples TRBV18 to TRBJ2-7; TRBD2 matches 8 bases. The CDR3 is 16 residues long. V trimming: 5 bases; J trimming: 0 bases; junction bases outside the gene matches: 9. Germline loops: CDR1 KGHSH, CDR2 LQKENI. The CDR3 region has the DNA TGTGCCAGCTCATCTTACTCGGGAGGGAGCTCCTACGAGCAGTACTTC. Translating it yields CASSSYSGGSSYEQYF.

V is TRBV5-1 and J is TRBJ2-7; D unresolved. V gave up 4 bases and J gave up 6 bases, with 8 bases separating them. CDR1 SGHRS and CDR2 YFSETQ come from the germline V gene. The CDR3 has 11 amino acids. CDR3 sequence reads: CASSKDSEQYF. The CDR3 nucleotides read TGCGCCAGCAGCAAAGATAGCGAGCAGTACTTC.

The CDR3 sequence: CATSDRRPETQYF. In DNA, the CDR3 is TGTGCCACATCCGACAGGCGCCCGGAGACCCAGTACTTC. The V and J genes are TRBV24-1 and TRBJ2-5; D perhaps matches TRBD1 (6 bases). Trimming removed 10 bases at V and 5 bases at J, with 16 bases between. CDR3 size: 13 residues. Germline V gives CDR1 KGHDR, CDR2 SFDVKD.

This rearrangement joins TRBV6-5 to TRBJ1-1; tentative D call: TRBD1 (6 bases). The ends were cut back, 7 bases at V and 4 bases at J, with 16 bases in the middle. The CDR3 consists of 14 residues. Per the germline V gene, CDR1 is MNHEY and CDR2 is SVGAGI. This CDR3 reads CASTDPGVGTEAFF. The CDR3 nucleotides read TGTGCCAGCACCGACCCAGGGGTGGGCACTGAAGCTTTCTTT.

The V and J genes are TRBV2 and TRBJ1-1, with D possibly matching TRBD1 (6 bases). CDR1 is SNHLY and CDR2 is FYNNEI in the germline V gene. The V end was cut by 3 bases, the J end by 6 bases, with 17 bases between. There are 15 residues in the CDR3. The CDR3 loop reads CASSDSDRLGAEAFF. The CDR3 DNA reads TGTGCCAGCAGTGACTCTGACAGGCTCGGGGCTGAAGCTTTCTTT.

The rearrangement joins TRBV20-1 to TRBJ2-1; possible D gene TRBD2, 5 bases. The length of the CDR3 is 13 residues. The V end was cut by 3 bases, the J end by 8 bases, with 14 bases between. CDR1 and CDR2 from the germline V gene are DFQATT and SNEGSKA (reference sequence). The chain's CDR3 is CSASNGIGHEQFF. CDR3 coding DNA: TGCAGTGCTAGTAACGGGATTGGCCATGAGCAGTTCTTC.

The J gene is TRBJ2-1, the V gene TRBV18; possible D gene TRBD2, 5 bases. CDR3 length: 14 residues. CDR1 is KGHSH, CDR2 LQKENI, per germline. The V and J ends lost 3 bases and 6 bases respectively, with 12 bases between them. The CDR3: CASSPGGPVNEQFF. The DNA of the CDR3 is TGTGCCAGCTCACCTGGAGGACCGGTCAATGAGCAGTTCTTC. Looking up the rest from reference TRBV18 and TRBJ2-1 gives the full variable domain: NAGVMQNPRHLVRRRGQEARLRCSPMKGHSHVYWYRQLPEEGLKFMVYLQKENIIDESGMPKERFSAEFPKEGPSILRIQQVVRGDSAAYFCASSPGGPVNEQFFGPGTRLTVL.

This clone was found a few times. The sample holds other DNA sequences that translate to the same CDR3. This rearrangement joins TRBV6-1 to TRBJ1-5, with D maybe TRBD1 (6 bases). The germline V and J ends were trimmed by 2 bases and 4 bases, with 6 bases remaining between them. This CDR3 has 13 residues. In germline, CDR1 is MNHNS, CDR2 SASEGT. The CDR3 DNA reads as TGTGCCAGCAGTGAACAGGGGAATCAGCCCCAGCATTTT. Encoded protein: CASSEQGNQPQHF.

The chain combines TRBV11-2 with TRBJ2-2; the D gene is possibly TRBD2 (6 bases). Germline CDR1 and CDR2: SGHAT and FQNNGV. Deletions cut 7 bases from V and 4 bases from J, with 10 bases between. The CDR3 sequence is 13 residues long. CDR3 in DNA: TGTGCCAGCAAAAGAGCGGGCACCGGGGAGCTGTTTTTT. Amino acid sequence: CASKRAGTGELFF.

On this clone itself: At one end the junction does not follow the germline gene, possibly because of a read error. The rearrangement joins TRBV30 to TRBJ1-2, with D possibly TRBD1 on 6 matching bases. Germline V CDR1 and CDR2: GTSNPN, SVGIG (reference sequence). CDR3 length equals 16 residues. The CDR3 loop is CAWRQGLVGANYGYTF. The CDR3 bases are TGTGCCTGGAGGCAGGGCCTGGTGGGGGCTAACTATGGCTACACCTTT.

The V and J genes are TRBV7-9 and TRBJ2-2, with D tentatively TRBD2 (6 bases). Germline lookup yields CDR1 SEHNR and CDR2 FQNEAQ (reference sequence). With 3 bases removed from V and 7 bases from J, the gap between germline ends came to 15 bases. The CDR3 length is 15 residues. The CDR3 DNA follows: TGTGCCAGCAGCTTTGGAGGGCGAGGGAGCGGGGAGCTGTTTTTT. This gives the protein CASSFGGRGSGELFF. The complete variable domain, with remaining parts taken from reference TRBV7-9 and TRBJ2-2, reads DTGVSQNPRHKITKRGQNVTFRCDPISEHNRLYWYRQTLGQGPEFLTYFQNEAQLEKSRLLSDRFSAERPKGSFSTLEIQRTEQGDSAMYLCASSFGGRGSGELFFGEGSRLTVL.

J is TRBJ2-5 and V is TRBV19; 9 bases fit TRBD1. From germline, CDR1 is LNHDA and CDR2 SQIVND (reference sequence). CDR3 length: 16 residues. J lost 6 bases, V lost 0 bases, and 8 bases had no gene match. The CDR3 region is CASSIDSGTGRQTQYF. In DNA form, the CDR3 reads TGTGCCAGTAGTATAGATTCGGGGACAGGGAGACAGACCCAGTACTTC.

The chain couples TRBV5-5 to TRBJ1-1, with 9 nucleotides matching TRBD1. This CDR3 spans 15 amino acids. V lost 4 bases and J lost 10; bases outside the gene matches: 14. Germline CDR1 SGHKS, CDR2 YYEKEE (reference sequence). In DNA, the CDR3 is TGTGCCAGCAGCCTGACCCGACAGGGGGAAGGAAGAGCTTTCTTT. This gives the protein CASSLTRQGEGRAFF.

In its sample, this clone was seen once. The V gene is TRBV27, the J gene TRBJ2-1, with D unresolved. The V end was cut by 1 base, the J end by 5 bases, with 9 bases between. This CDR3 contains 14 residues. CDR1 is MNHEY and CDR2 is SMNVEV in the germline V gene (reference sequence). The CDR3 DNA is TGTGCCAGCAGTTTATTACAGAACCACAATGAGCAGTTCTTC. This gives the protein CASSLLQNHNEQFF.

J is TRBJ2-5 and V is TRBV5-1; tentative D call: TRBD2 (6 bases). The germline V and J ends were trimmed by 4 bases and 5 bases, with 15 bases remaining between them. Germline V gene data show CDR1 as SGHRS and CDR2 as YFSETQ. The CDR3 has 14 residues. The CDR3 region is CASSPRDSAETQYF. In DNA, the CDR3 is TGCGCCAGCAGCCCCAGGGACTCAGCGGAGACCCAGTACTTC.

The chain uses TRBV7-9 and TRBJ2-5; 11 bases match TRBD1. V lost 5 bases to trimming and J lost 4 bases; unmatched junction nucleotides: 3. The germline gives CDR1 SEHNR, CDR2 FQNEAQ (reference sequence). The CDR3 has 14 amino acids. This CDR3 is CASSIGTGGETQYF. The CDR3 DNA follows: TGTGCCAGCAGCATAGGGACAGGGGGAGAGACCCAGTACTTC. The whole variable domain, remainder taken from reference TRBV7-9 and TRBJ2-5, is DTGVSQNPRHKITKRGQNVTFRCDPISEHNRLYWYRQTLGQGPEFLTYFQNEAQLEKSRLLSDRFSAERPKGSFSTLEIQRTEQGDSAMYLCASSIGTGGETQYFGPGTRLLVL.

The chain uses TRBV2 and TRBJ1-2; the match to TRBD1 covers 10 bases. The CDR3 has 14 amino acids. Trimming took 8 bases from V and 9 from J; bases not matched to a gene: 12. Germline values: CDR1 SNHLY, CDR2 FYNNEI. Written as DNA, the CDR3 is TGTGCCAGCGACCGGGACAGGGGCGCGAGGAGCTACACCTTC. Encoded protein: CASDRDRGARSYTF.

The gene calls are TRBV7-9 and TRBJ2-2, with 7 bases that match TRBD2. Trimming took 2 bases from V and 2 from J; bases not matched to a gene: 5. The CDR3 length is 16 residues. Looked up from germline, CDR1 is SEHNR and CDR2 is FQNEAQ (reference sequence). CDR3 DNA sequence: TGTGCCAGCAGCTTATGGGGCGGGGGAAACACCGGGGAGCTGTTTTTT. Its protein product is CASSLWGGGNTGELFF.

This chain links TRBV12-3 or TRBV12-4 with TRBJ1-1; D unclear. The CDR3 contains 12 residues. Trimming took off 6 bases at V and 3 bases at J, with 8 bases between the two ends. DNA of the CDR3: TGTGCCAGCAGCAGCGCTTACACTGAAGCTTTCTTT. This translates into CASSSAYTEAFF.

The chain links TRBV11-2 to TRBJ2-7, with 10 bases that match TRBD2. The V and J ends lost 5 bases and 3 bases, in that order; junction bases with no gene match: 4. Looked up from germline, CDR1 is SGHAT and CDR2 is FQNNGV. CDR3 length: 14 residues. The CDR3 spells CASSLTSGVYEQYF. As DNA, the CDR3 is TGTGCCAGCAGCCTAACTAGCGGGGTCTACGAGCAGTACTTC.

J is TRBJ1-2 and V is TRBV3-1 (or the pseudogene TRBV3-2); weak D call: TRBD1 (5 bases). The ends were cut back, 0 bases at V and 4 bases at J, with 12 bases in the middle. Germline V CDR1 and CDR2: LGHDT, YNNKEL (reference sequence). The CDR3 runs 15 residues. In DNA form, the CDR3 reads TGTGCCAGCAGCCAAGATCGAAAGGGGTTCTATGGCTACACCTTC. Encoded protein: CASSQDRKGFYGYTF.

The rearrangement uses TRBV7-8 and TRBJ2-2; 7 bases match TRBD2. The CDR3 spans 16 residues. V dropped 1 base and J dropped 7; count of bases not matched to a gene: 9. Germline CDR1 reads SGHVS; CDR2 reads FQNEAQ. As DNA, the CDR3 is TGTGCCAGCAGCTTAGACGGTGTGGGGGGGAGCGGGGAGCTGTTTTTT. Its translation: CASSLDGVGGSGELFF.